A single sample is the source of the 21 T cell receptor beta chains below, sequenced in a study of blood T cell repertoires in COVID-19. Generated by immunoSEQ multiplex PCR, the TCRdb table keeps only in-frame clones and is missing some. The data show around 100,000 clones, with 90% seen just once and over 5% held by the top ten. Sequenced sample: peripheral blood. These receptors were obtained from a man younger than 35 with COVID-19, enrolled during active disease.

The rearrangement joins TRBV4-3 to TRBJ1-6; 7 bases fit TRBD1. CDR1 is LGHNA, CDR2 YSLEER, per germline. Trimming removed 6 bases from V and 1 base from J; junction bases left unmatched: 3. The CDR3 consists of 15 residues. This chain's CDR3 is CASSEGASYNSPLHF. In nucleotides, the CDR3 is TGCGCCAGCAGTGAGGGGGCTTCCTATAATTCACCCCTCCACTTT.

The V call is TRBV7-3, the J call TRBJ2-2, with D maybe TRBD1 (6 bases). In germline, CDR1 is SGHTA, CDR2 FQGTGA. This CDR3 region has 14 residues. V lost 4 bases and J 6 bases, leaving 12 bases between the germline ends. CDR3 region: CASSSTSGAGELFF. DNA for the CDR3: TGTGCCAGCAGCTCAACTTCAGGGGCCGGGGAGCTGTTTTTT.

This chain links TRBV15 with TRBJ2-7; TRBD2 matches 13 bases. The J segment lost 2 bases and the V segment lost 0 bases, leaving 10 bases of the junction unmatched. Germline loops: CDR1 LNHNV, CDR2 YYDKDF (reference sequence). This CDR3 region has 19 residues. Here the CDR3 reads CATSRDPPGLAGLTYEQYF. The DNA of the CDR3 is TGTGCCACCAGCAGAGATCCCCCGGGACTAGCGGGACTAACCTACGAGCAGTACTTC.

This chain uses TRBV15 with TRBJ2-1, with 10 bases identical to TRBD2. J was trimmed by 1 base and V by 1 base; bases with no gene match: 4. This CDR3 is built from 17 residues. Per the germline V gene, CDR1 is LNHNV and CDR2 is YYDKDF (reference sequence). The CDR3 is CATSRGLAGVSYNEQFF. The CDR3 nucleotides are TGTGCCACCAGCAGAGGGCTAGCGGGAGTTTCCTACAATGAGCAGTTCTTC.

This chain links TRBV15 with TRBJ1-2; TRBD1 agrees at 10 bases. Germline CDR1 reads LNHNV; CDR2 reads YYDKDF (reference sequence). J was trimmed by 4 bases and V by 5 bases; bases with no gene match: 13. The CDR3 is 17 residues long. In DNA form, the CDR3 reads TGTGCCACCAGCCAAGACAGGGGGCCTTGGGGTGCCTATGGCTACACCTTC. Translation: CATSQDRGPWGAYGYTF.

The chain is built from TRBV27 and TRBJ2-5, with TRBD2 matching 7 bases. Trimming at V came to 5 bases and at J to 5 bases, leaving 11 bases not matched to a gene. This CDR3 contains 15 residues. CDR1 MNHEY and CDR2 SMNVEV come from the germline V gene (reference sequence). DNA for the CDR3: TGTGCCAGCAGTCACTACCCAGCGGGAAGGGAGACCCAGTACTTC. Encoded protein: CASSHYPAGRETQYF.

V is TRBV27 and J is TRBJ2-7, with a possible D match to TRBD2 (6 bases). There are 17 residues in the CDR3. Germline CDR1 reads MNHEY; CDR2 reads SMNVEV (reference sequence). Trimming stripped 5 bases from V and 3 bases from J, with 23 bases between. The CDR3 is CASSPRRGSGVLYEQYF. DNA of the CDR3: TGTGCCAGCAGTCCCAGACGGGGTAGCGGCGTACTCTACGAGCAGTACTTC.

This chain links TRBV19 with TRBJ2-1; 15 bases agree with TRBD2. Germline V gene lookup returns CDR1 LNHDA and CDR2 SQIVND (reference sequence). V lost 4 bases and J lost 12; bases outside the gene matches: 10. CDR3 length: 16 amino acids. CDR3 in amino acids: CASSTRTSGRAMGQFF. The CDR3 DNA reads as TGTGCCAGTAGTACGAGGACTAGCGGGAGGGCCATGGGGCAGTTCTTC.

The rearrangement uses TRBV5-1 and TRBJ1-2; TRBD1 matches 9 bases. The CDR3 contains 14 residues. Germline V gives CDR1 SGHRS, CDR2 YFSETQ. The V gene end was trimmed by 7 bases and the J gene end by 4 bases; junction bases not matched to a gene: 8. The CDR3 DNA follows: TGCGCCAGCGGTAGACCGGGACAGGGCTATGGCTACACCTTC. This translates into CASGRPGQGYGYTF. The whole variable domain, remainder taken from reference TRBV5-1 and TRBJ1-2, is KAGVTQTPRYLIKTRGQQVTLSCSPISGHRSVSWYQQTPGQGLQFLFEYFSETQRNKGNFPGRFSGRQFSNSRSEMNVSTLELGDSALYLCASGRPGQGYGYTFGSGTRLTVV.

This chain connects TRBV9 to TRBJ1-2; possibly TRBD1 for D (6 bases). The CDR3 sequence is 13 residues long. V lost 5 bases and J lost 4, with 12 bases in between. Per the germline V gene, CDR1 is SGDLS and CDR2 is YYNGEE. The chain's CDR3 is CASSGLRGYGYTF. The CDR3 coding sequence is TGTGCCAGCAGTGGGCTCAGGGGCTATGGCTACACCTTC.

The rearrangement uses TRBV6-6 and TRBJ2-7, with D possibly being TRBD1 (6 bases). Germline values: CDR1 MNHNY, CDR2 SVGAGI (reference sequence). V was shortened by 5 bases and J by 2 bases, with 10 bases between the two germline ends. The length of the CDR3 is 13 residues. CDR3 nucleotide sequence: TGTGCCAGCAGTATGGACAGAACCTACGAGCAGTACTTC. This sequence encodes CASSMDRTYEQYF.

This chain uses TRBV6-2 or TRBV6-3 with TRBJ1-2; D unresolved. V was clipped by 5 bases and J by 4 bases, with 17 bases between them. The CDR3 has 15 amino acids. Per the germline V gene, CDR1 is MNHEY and CDR2 is SVGEGT. CDR3 sequence (DNA): TGTGCCAGCAGTCATATTTCGACAAAATCCTATGGCTACACCTTC. Amino acid sequence: CASSHISTKSYGYTF.

The V and J genes are TRBV19 and TRBJ2-5; 9 bases match TRBD1. Trimming took 3 bases from V and 5 from J; bases not matched to a gene: 4. CDR3 length: 14 residues. Looked up from germline, CDR1 is LNHDA and CDR2 is SQIVND (reference sequence). The CDR3 bases are TGTGCCAGTAGTATTACAGGGGGCTTTGAGACCCAGTACTTC. This gives the protein CASSITGGFETQYF.

V and J are TRBV9 and TRBJ1-2; 10 nucleotides agree with TRBD1. Trimming at V came to 7 bases and at J to 5 bases, leaving 8 bases not matched to a gene. Germline-derived CDR1 and CDR2 are SGDLS and YYNGEE. The CDR3 runs to 14 residues. In DNA, the CDR3 is TGTGCCAGCGGGTACGGGACAGGGGTATATGGCTACACCTTC. Amino acid sequence: CASGYGTGVYGYTF.

This chain connects TRBV11-2 to TRBJ2-1; 12 nucleotides match TRBD2. The CDR3 has 14 residues. Looked up from germline, CDR1 is SGHAT and CDR2 is FQNNGV. J gave up 8 bases and V 6 bases, and 5 bases lay outside the gene matches. CDR3 DNA sequence: TGTGCCAGCAGGACGACTAGCGGGAGACATGAGCAGTTCTTC. Its protein product is CASRTTSGRHEQFF.

The chain is built from TRBV3-1 (or the pseudogene TRBV3-2) and TRBJ2-5, with D maybe TRBD2 (6 bases). Germline V gene data show CDR1 as LGHDT and CDR2 as YNNKEL (reference sequence). The CDR3 is 17 amino acids. V lost 4 bases and J lost 0, with 18 bases in between. This chain's CDR3 is CASSLGDFSHYQETQYF. DNA for the CDR3: TGTGCCAGCAGCCTGGGGGACTTTTCGCATTACCAAGAGACCCAGTACTTC.

This clone turned up a few times. The chain is built from TRBV19 and TRBJ1-5; 7 bases match TRBD1. From germline, CDR1 is LNHDA and CDR2 SQIVND (reference sequence). V lost 3 bases to trimming and J lost 3 bases; unmatched junction nucleotides: 2. The CDR3 length is 14 residues. The CDR3 is CASSMTGSNQPQHF. DNA for the CDR3: TGTGCCAGTAGTATGACAGGGTCCAATCAGCCCCAGCATTTT.

This clone was counted a few times. V and J are TRBV27 and TRBJ1-2, with D uncertain. The CDR3 spans 14 residues. Germline lookup yields CDR1 MNHEY and CDR2 SMNVEV (reference sequence). V was cut by 5 bases and J by 2 bases, with 12 bases left in between. The DNA for the CDR3 is TGTGCCAGCAGTCCGCGCGGATACAACTATGGCTACACCTTC. Translated, it gives CASSPRGYNYGYTF.

This CDR3 is CASSLLAGGKDEQFF. In nucleotides, the CDR3 is TGTGCCAGCAGTTTACTAGCGGGGGGGAAAGATGAGCAGTTCTTC. The chain has TRBV28 and TRBJ2-1, with 12 bases fitting TRBD2. CDR3 length: 15 residues. The V segment lost 2 bases and the J segment 8 bases; nucleotides outside the gene matches: 4. Germline V gene sequence: CDR1 MDHEN, CDR2 SYDVKM.

This chain uses TRBV28 with TRBJ2-7; TRBD1 matches 10 bases. J lost 5 bases, V lost 2 bases, and 6 bases had no gene match. Germline CDR1 reads MDHEN; CDR2 reads SYDVKM. CDR3 length: 15 amino acids. Here the CDR3 DNA reads TGTGCCAGCAGTTTAATCGGGGACAGGGGCGACGAGCAGTACTTC. Protein: CASSLIGDRGDEQYF.

V is TRBV28 and J is TRBJ1-6; D is perhaps TRBD1 (5 bases). The V and J ends lost 3 bases and 10 bases respectively, with 16 bases between them. The CDR3 runs 15 residues. Germline CDR1 reads MDHEN; CDR2 reads SYDVKM. DNA for the CDR3: TGTGCCAGCAGTTTCCGGCAGGGCCGGGAGTCACCCCTCCACTTT. This encodes CASSFRQGRESPLHF.